These 20 T cell receptor beta chains came from one sample sequenced in a study of CD8 T cells in acute hepatitis C reinfection. General study results and limits: Preferential TRBV04 and TRBV06 usage appeared in all groups and was not explained by the naive pool.

Profiling relied on immunoSEQ multiplex PCR, and the TCRdb table lists in-frame clones only, not all of them. The table includes about 180 clones, 61% detected once. Sample time point: at least 347 days after estimated infection, following spontaneous clearance. No in vitro expansion preceded sequencing of these hepatitis C virus-specific cells, which were studied ex vivo. Sequenced material: HCV NS3-1073 tetramer-sorted CD8+ T cells from PBMCs, taken at follow-up. Receptors were obtained from a woman between 25 and 40 years old who spontaneously cleared hepatitis C infection.

This clone came up once. The genes are TRBV6-5 and TRBJ1-2, with unresolved D. There are 12 residues in the CDR3. Trimming took off 6 bases at V and 4 bases at J, with 9 bases between the two ends. CDR1 and CDR2 from the germline V gene are MNHEY and SVGAGI. The CDR3 bases are TGTGCCAGCAGGTCCGGTGCCTATGGCTACACCTTC. Protein: CASRSGAYGYTF.

The chain joins TRBV7-8 to TRBJ2-7; 9 bases are a match to TRBD1. V lost 4 bases to trimming and J lost 5 bases; unmatched junction nucleotides: 6. The CDR3 consists of 14 residues. Germline CDR1 reads SGHVS; CDR2 reads FQNEAQ. The CDR3 bases are TGTGCCAGCAGCTCCCCGGGACAGGGTGACGAGCAGTACTTC. Protein product: CASSSPGQGDEQYF.

CDR3 protein: CASSQEPGAPNTGELFF. The DNA of the CDR3 is TGTGCCAGCAGCCAAGAACCAGGGGCACCGAACACCGGGGAGCTGTTTTTT. The rearrangement links TRBV5-4 to TRBJ2-2; possibly TRBD1 for D (6 bases). The CDR3 has 17 amino acids. Germline CDR1 reads SGHNT; CDR2 reads YYREEE (reference sequence). Trimming left V 4 bases short and J 0 bases short, with 16 bases between.

Here the CDR3 reads CASSQEANTEAFF. DNA for the CDR3: TGTGCCAGCAGCCAAGAGGCGAACACTGAAGCTTTCTTT. The chain employs TRBV4-2 and TRBJ1-1, with unresolved D. The germline V gene has CDR1 LGHNA and CDR2 YNFKEQ. Trimming took 0 bases from V and 1 from J, leaving 3 bases between them. This CDR3 spans 13 amino acids.

This clone came up a few times. This chain connects TRBV28 to TRBJ1-1; tentative D call: TRBD1 (5 bases). The CDR3 covers 17 residues. Deletions cut 3 bases from V and 0 bases from J, with 17 bases between. Germline loops: CDR1 MDHEN, CDR2 SYDVKM. CDR3 in amino acids: CASSFLGGDWMNTEAFF. The CDR3 DNA sequence: TGTGCCAGCAGTTTCTTGGGAGGGGACTGGATGAACACTGAAGCTTTCTTT. Drawing the rest from reference TRBV28 and TRBJ1-1, the complete variable domain is DVKVTQSSRYLVKRTGEKVFLECVQDMDHENMFWYRQDPGLGLRLIYFSYDVKMKEKGDIPEGYSVSREKKERFSLILESASTNQTSMYLCASSFLGGDWMNTEAFFGQGTRLTVV.

This clone was seen only a few times. CDR3 nucleotide sequence: TGTGCCAGCAGCTCGAGCGGGAGAGAACACGAGCAGTACTTC. Translating gives CASSSSGREHEQYF. The chain links TRBV5-6 to TRBJ2-7; TRBD2 matches 8 bases. This CDR3 is built from 14 residues. The junction had 7 bases not matched to a gene; V was cut back by 3 bases and J by 5 bases. Germline V gene data show CDR1 as SGHDT and CDR2 as YYEEEE.

The chain joins TRBV27 to TRBJ2-6; D gene uncertain. Deletions cut 5 bases from V and 5 bases from J, with 22 bases between. The germline V gene encodes CDR1 MNHEY and CDR2 SMNVEV (reference sequence). There are 18 residues in the CDR3. Here the CDR3 reads CASSDLLWLQSRANVLTF. The CDR3 DNA sequence: TGTGCCAGCAGTGACCTGCTCTGGCTACAAAGTCGGGCCAACGTCCTGACTTTC. The full variable domain, rest sourced from reference TRBV27 and TRBJ2-6, is EAQVTQNPRYLITVTGKKLTVTCSQNMNHEYMSWYRQDPGLGLRQIYYSMNVEVTDKGDVPEGYKVSRKEKRNFPLILESPSPNQTSLYFCASSDLLWLQSRANVLTFGAGSRLTVL.

Regarding this clone: Its ends do not fully match the called genes, so a read error is possible. This chain connects TRBV6-6 to TRBJ2-7; 12 bases agree with TRBD1. This CDR3 contains 16 residues. The V gene's germline CDR1 is MNHNY and CDR2 SVGAGI (reference sequence). This CDR3 reads CASSNSGTGGIYEQYF. In nucleotides, the CDR3 is TGTGCCAGCAGTAACTCCGGGACAGGGGGCATCTACGAGCAGTACTTC.

The V gene is TRBV7-6, the J gene TRBJ2-6; D gene unclear. The germline V and J ends were trimmed by 5 bases and 9 bases, with 26 bases remaining between them. The CDR3 spans 18 residues. Germline CDR1 is SGHVS and CDR2 is FNYEAQ. DNA of the CDR3: TGTGCCAGCAGCGAACTGAGTGATCTCACAAAGTCGGGCAACGTCCTGACTTTC. Translating it yields CASSELSDLTKSGNVLTF.

This clone has more than one count but fewer than ten. This chain connects TRBV29-1 to TRBJ2-1, with 12 bases fitting TRBD2. The V segment lost 6 bases and the J segment 2 bases; nucleotides outside the gene matches: 5. CDR1 is SQVTM and CDR2 is ANQGSEA in the germline V gene. The CDR3 length is 15 residues. The chain's CDR3 is CSVRLAGDTYNEQFF. The CDR3, as DNA: TGCAGCGTGCGACTAGCGGGAGATACCTACAATGAGCAGTTCTTC.

The chain couples TRBV4-2 to TRBJ2-5; possible D gene TRBD2, 5 bases. Germline-derived CDR1 and CDR2 are LGHNA and YNFKEQ. Deletions cut 0 bases from V and 7 bases from J, with 18 bases between. The CDR3 contains 16 residues. The CDR3 loop reads CASSQEAMSGLGTQYF. CDR3 coding DNA: TGTGCCAGCAGCCAAGAGGCAATGTCGGGGTTGGGGACCCAGTACTTC.

J is TRBJ1-1 and V is TRBV21-1. TRBV21-1 represents a pseudogene. CDR3 length: 15 residues. CDR3 loop: CASSTLITIRTEAFF. The CDR3 region has the DNA TGTGCCAGCAGTACCCTAATCACAATTCGCACTGAAGCTTTCTTT.

The chain combines TRBV5-8 with TRBJ1-1; TRBD1 agrees at 8 bases. The CDR3 is 13 residues long. After removal of 6 bases from V and 4 bases from J, the junction contained 5 bases not matched to a gene. Germline loops: CDR1 SGHTS, CDR2 YDEGEE. The DNA for the CDR3 is TGTGCCAGCACGACAGGGGCCGCCACTGAAGCTTTCTTT. Residues: CASTTGAATEAFF.

The genes are TRBV27 and TRBJ2-5, with 7 bases aligning to TRBD1. In germline, CDR1 is MNHEY, CDR2 SMNVEV (reference sequence). CDR3 size: 15 residues. V lost 2 bases and J lost 2; bases outside the gene matches: 5. CDR3 sequence: CASSLIWGQQETQYF. The CDR3 nucleotides read TGTGCCAGCAGTTTAATTTGGGGACAGCAAGAGACCCAGTACTTC.

The chain has TRBV14 and TRBJ2-7; no clear D. The V and J ends lost 0 bases and 4 bases respectively, with 10 bases between them. The CDR3 runs to 14 residues. Germline CDR1 is SGHDN and CDR2 is FVKESK. This chain's CDR3 is CASSQDGQFYEQYF. DNA of the CDR3: TGTGCCAGCAGCCAAGATGGGCAGTTTTACGAGCAGTACTTC.

V is TRBV27 and J is TRBJ1-2; D is unresolved. Germline CDR1 and CDR2: MNHEY and SMNVEV (reference sequence). This CDR3 comprises 16 residues. Deletions cut 0 bases from V and 2 bases from J, with 13 bases between. Written as DNA, the CDR3 is TGTGCCAGCAGTTTATCCCCGGTCGACGGGAACTATGGCTACACCTTC. Its translation: CASSLSPVDGNYGYTF.

This clone has just a few counts. The chain employs TRBV12-5 and TRBJ2-6; D possibly corresponds to TRBD1 (5 bases). This CDR3 contains 18 residues. V lost 5 bases, J lost 5 bases, and 22 bases lay in between. Germline V gene sequence: CDR1 LGHNT, CDR2 FRNRAP. This CDR3 is CASGASTAGQSRANVLTF. The DNA of the CDR3 is TGTGCTAGTGGTGCCAGCACTGCAGGACAAAGTCGGGCCAACGTCCTGACTTTC.

About this clone: Other nucleotide sequences in the sample specify the same CDR3. The chain couples TRBV28 to TRBJ1-1, with TRBD1 matching over 10 bases. V lost 6 bases to trimming and J lost 8 bases; unmatched junction nucleotides: 12. The CDR3 consists of 15 residues. Germline V gene data show CDR1 as MDHEN and CDR2 as SYDVKM. The chain's CDR3 is CASRPGTGEISEAFF. Here the CDR3 DNA reads TGTGCCAGCAGACCGGGGACAGGGGAGATAAGCGAAGCTTTCTTT. Looking up the rest from reference TRBV28 and TRBJ1-1 gives the full variable domain: DVKVTQSSRYLVKRTGEKVFLECVQDMDHENMFWYRQDPGLGLRLIYFSYDVKMKEKGDIPEGYSVSREKKERFSLILESASTNQTSMYLCASRPGTGEISEAFFGQGTRLTVV.

CDR3 sequence: CASRPELATHTRNTIYF. The CDR3 region has the DNA TGTGCCAGCAGGCCTGAATTAGCTACACACACACGAAACACCATATATTTT. V and J are TRBV21-1 and TRBJ1-3. TRBV21-1 corresponds to a pseudogene. The CDR3 is 17 residues long.

J is TRBJ2-1 and V is TRBV4-2, with 7 positions matching TRBD1. This CDR3 has 14 residues. Germline V gives CDR1 LGHNA, CDR2 YNFKEQ. With 3 bases clipped from V and 7 bases from J, the junction kept 6 bases outside the gene matches. CDR3 sequence (DNA): TGTGCCAGCAGCCACCCGGGACAGTGGAATGAGCAGTTCTTC. Translated: CASSHPGQWNEQFF.